This TCR beta chain derives from a study of blood T cells in healthy people across ages. Every participating donor contributed 8.5 to 10 milliliters of peripheral blood through a draw. Extractions gave at least 5 micrograms of total RNA per sample. V shed 3 bases and J shed 7 bases, with 13 bases lying between them. CDR3 length: 13 residues. Germline V gene lookup returns CDR1 DFQATT and CDR2 SNEGSKA (reference sequence). This clonotype showed up just a few times. Then a second PCR, running roughly 7 to 11 cycles, was carried out with a sample-barcoded 5' primer and a J-beta primer mix. Via MiXCR, TCRdb re-called the 5' RACE reads, giving one row per CDR3 protein. The table shows around 1,800,000 distinct CDR3 sequences, with roughly 43% occurring only once.

This rearrangement joins TRBV20-1 to TRBJ2-1; D ambiguous. The material sequenced was blood. This TCR was recovered from a human donor in good health. The CDR3 sequence: CSASLTLGNEQFF. The CDR3 DNA follows: TGCAGTGCTAGCCTAACTCTAGGGAATGAGCAGTTCTTC.